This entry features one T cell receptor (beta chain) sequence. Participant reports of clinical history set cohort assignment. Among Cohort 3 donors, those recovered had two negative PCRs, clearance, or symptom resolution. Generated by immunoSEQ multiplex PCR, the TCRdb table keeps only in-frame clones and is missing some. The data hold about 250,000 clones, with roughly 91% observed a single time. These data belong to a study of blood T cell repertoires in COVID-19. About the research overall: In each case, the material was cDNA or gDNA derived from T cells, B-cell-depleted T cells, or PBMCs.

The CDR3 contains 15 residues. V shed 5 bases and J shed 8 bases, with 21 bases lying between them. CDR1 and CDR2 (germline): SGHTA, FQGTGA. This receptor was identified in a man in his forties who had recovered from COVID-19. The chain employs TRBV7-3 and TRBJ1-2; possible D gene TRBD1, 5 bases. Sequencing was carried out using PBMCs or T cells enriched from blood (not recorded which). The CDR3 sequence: CASSPGARKLWGYTF. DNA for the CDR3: TGTGCCAGCAGCCCTGGGGCTCGCAAATTATGGGGCTACACCTTC.